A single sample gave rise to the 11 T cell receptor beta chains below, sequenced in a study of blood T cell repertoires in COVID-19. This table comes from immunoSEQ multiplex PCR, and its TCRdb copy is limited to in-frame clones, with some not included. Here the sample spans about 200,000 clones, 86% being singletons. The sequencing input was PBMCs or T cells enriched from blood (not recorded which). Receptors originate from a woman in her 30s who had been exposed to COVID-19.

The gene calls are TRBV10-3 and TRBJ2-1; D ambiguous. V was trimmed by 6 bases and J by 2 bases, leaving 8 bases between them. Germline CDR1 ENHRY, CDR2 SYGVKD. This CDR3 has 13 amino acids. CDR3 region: CAIRTHAYNEQFF. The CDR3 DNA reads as TGTGCCATCAGGACACATGCCTACAATGAGCAGTTCTTC.

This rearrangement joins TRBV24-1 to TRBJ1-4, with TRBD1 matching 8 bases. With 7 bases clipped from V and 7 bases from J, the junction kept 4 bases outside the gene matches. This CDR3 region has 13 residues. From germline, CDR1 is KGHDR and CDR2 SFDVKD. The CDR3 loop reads CATSGQGGEKLFF. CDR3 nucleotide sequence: TGTGCCACCAGCGGACAGGGTGGTGAAAAACTGTTTTTT.

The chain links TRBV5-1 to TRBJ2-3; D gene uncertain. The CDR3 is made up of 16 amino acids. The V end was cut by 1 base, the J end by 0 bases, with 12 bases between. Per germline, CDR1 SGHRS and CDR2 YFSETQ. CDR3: CASSLNTRDSTDTQYF. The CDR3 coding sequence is TGCGCCAGCAGCTTGAATACTCGAGATAGCACAGATACGCAGTATTTT. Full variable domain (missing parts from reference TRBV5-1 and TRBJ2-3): KAGVTQTPRYLIKTRGQQVTLSCSPISGHRSVSWYQQTPGQGLQFLFEYFSETQRNKGNFPGRFSGRQFSNSRSEMNVSTLELGDSALYLCASSLNTRDSTDTQYFGPGTRLTVL.

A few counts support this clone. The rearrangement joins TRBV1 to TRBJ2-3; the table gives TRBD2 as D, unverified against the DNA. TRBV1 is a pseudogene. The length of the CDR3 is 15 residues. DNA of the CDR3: TGCACCAGCAAAGGACTAGCGGGGTTTCCAGATACGCAGTATTTT. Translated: CTSKGLAGFPDTQYF.

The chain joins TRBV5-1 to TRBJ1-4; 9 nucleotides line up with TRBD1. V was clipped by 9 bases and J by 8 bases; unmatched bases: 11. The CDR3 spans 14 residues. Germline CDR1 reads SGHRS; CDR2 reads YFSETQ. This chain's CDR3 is CAMPPGTGPEKLFF. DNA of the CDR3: TGCGCCATGCCGCCCGGGACAGGGCCAGAAAAACTGTTTTTT.

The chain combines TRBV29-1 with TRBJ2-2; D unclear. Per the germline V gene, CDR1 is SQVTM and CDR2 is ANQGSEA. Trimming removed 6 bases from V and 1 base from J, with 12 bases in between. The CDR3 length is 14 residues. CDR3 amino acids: CSVLPGRNTGELFF. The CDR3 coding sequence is TGCAGCGTCCTTCCCGGTAGGAACACCGGGGAGCTGTTTTTT.

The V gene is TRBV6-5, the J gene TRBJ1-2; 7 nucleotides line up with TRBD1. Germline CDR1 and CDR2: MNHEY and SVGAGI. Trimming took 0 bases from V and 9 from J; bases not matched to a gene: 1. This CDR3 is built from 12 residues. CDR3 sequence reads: CASSYSDRSYTF. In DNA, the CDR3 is TGTGCCAGCAGTTACTCGGACAGGAGCTACACCTTC.

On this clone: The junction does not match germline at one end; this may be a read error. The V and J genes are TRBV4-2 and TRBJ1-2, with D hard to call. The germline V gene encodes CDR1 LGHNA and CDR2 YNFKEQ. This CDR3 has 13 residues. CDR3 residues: CASSEDGRDGYTF. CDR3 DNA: TGTGCCAGCAGCGAAGATGGGCGGGATGGCTACACCTTC.

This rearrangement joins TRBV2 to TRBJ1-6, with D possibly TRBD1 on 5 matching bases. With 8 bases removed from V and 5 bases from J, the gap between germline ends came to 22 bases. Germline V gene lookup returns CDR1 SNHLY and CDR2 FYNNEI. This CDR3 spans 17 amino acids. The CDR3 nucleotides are TGTGCCAGCTGCCGTGAAGCGGGGGGATTTAATAATTCACCCCTCCACTTT. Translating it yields CASCREAGGFNNSPLHF.

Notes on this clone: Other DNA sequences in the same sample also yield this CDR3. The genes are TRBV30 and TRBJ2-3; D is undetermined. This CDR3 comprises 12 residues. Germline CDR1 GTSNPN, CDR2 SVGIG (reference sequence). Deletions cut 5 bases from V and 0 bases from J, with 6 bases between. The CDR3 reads CAWSPSTDTQYF. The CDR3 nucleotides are TGTGCCTGGTCCCCTAGCACAGATACGCAGTATTTT.

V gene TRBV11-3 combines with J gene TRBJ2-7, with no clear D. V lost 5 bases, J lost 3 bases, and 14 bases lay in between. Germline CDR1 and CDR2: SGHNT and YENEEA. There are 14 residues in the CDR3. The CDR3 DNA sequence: TGTGCCAGCAGCCTCGACCCGGAGTACTACGAGCAGTACTTC. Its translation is CASSLDPEYYEQYF. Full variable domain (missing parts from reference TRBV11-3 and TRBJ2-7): EAGVVQSPRYKIIEKKQPVAFWCNPISGHNTLYWYLQNLGQGPELLIRYENEEAVDDSQLPKDRFSAERLKGVDSTLKIQPAELGDSAVYLCASSLDPEYYEQYFGPGTRLTVT.